Below, one T cell receptor (beta chain) is given with its context. Antigen unknown. The sample holds other DNA sequences that translate to the same CDR3. TCRdb's copy holds only in-frame clones and misses some; the assay was immunoSEQ multiplex PCR. The sample consists of fewer than 3 million clones, around 93% of them appearing once. Adult Caucasians living in Nashville, Tennessee made up all of the donors. Into CD45RA+ naive and CD45RA-negative memory subsets, the CD4+ cells were split. The CDR3 covers 15 residues. Per germline, CDR1 SGHTA and CDR2 FQGNSA. V was trimmed by 1 base and J by 3 bases, leaving 11 bases between them. The data stem from a study of shared clonotypes between healthy human individuals. Across the whole study: Per donor, three plates held CD4 naive cells, three held CD4 memory, two held CD8 naive and one held CD8 memory.

Whole-study results and caveats: Clonotype sharing across several donors was observed for 4% to 5.5% of naive CD4 clonotypes.

The sample comprised naive CD4+ T cells from PBMCs. Documented subset: CD45RA+ positively selected. The V gene is TRBV7-2, the J gene TRBJ2-3; D possibly corresponds to TRBD1 (6 bases). This TCR derives from a young man in good health. Some clones in this sample may be carry-over from other donors' samples. The CDR3 sequence: CASSLGGRGTDTQYF. The CDR3 nucleotides are TGTGCCAGCAGCTTAGGCGGTAGGGGGACAGATACGCAGTATTTT. Combining the CDR3 with reference TRBV7-2 and TRBJ2-3 gives the whole variable domain GAGVSQSPSNKVTEKGKDVELRCDPISGHTALYWYRQSLGQGLEFLIYFQGNSAPDKSGLPSDRFSAERTGGSVSTLTIQRTQQEDSAVYLCASSLGGRGTDTQYFGPGTRLTVL.